These 27 T cell receptor beta chains were all obtained from the same sample, sequenced in a study of blood T cells in healthy people across ages (dated by TCRdb to 2013 to 2016). Library construction relied on 5' RACE. TCRdb names Illumina HiSeq 2500 as the instrument used. A second 7 to 11 cycle PCR used a sample-barcoded 5' primer and a J-beta primer mix. TCRdb passed the public sequencing reads through fastp at Q25 and MiXCR, retaining productive beta sequences. Identical CDR3 proteins give one entry, which carries the most common genes and DNA. The sample has about 400,000 distinct CDR3 sequences on record, roughly half of them singletons. 45% to 60% of the sample comes from the top ten. Specimen: blood. These receptor sequences come from a man aged 55 to 70 in good health.

The gene calls are TRBV6-5 and TRBJ2-7, with 9 bases aligning to TRBD2. Germline V CDR1 and CDR2: MNHEY, SVGAGI. CDR3 size: 15 residues. The trim removed 4 bases at V and 1 base at J, leaving 5 bases unmatched. The CDR3 spells CASSSTSGASYEQYF. Written as DNA, the CDR3 is TGTGCCAGCAGTTCGACTAGCGGAGCTTCCTACGAGCAGTACTTC.

The chain uses TRBV25-1 and TRBJ2-2, with TRBD2 matching over 8 bases. The J segment lost 7 bases and the V segment lost 5 bases, leaving 6 bases of the junction unmatched. CDR3 length equals 14 residues. Germline CDR1 MGHDK, CDR2 SYGVNS. The CDR3 reads CASSFGLAVGELFF. Here the CDR3 DNA reads TGTGCCAGCAGTTTTGGACTAGCCGTCGGGGAGCTGTTTTTT.

The rearrangement links TRBV7-2 to TRBJ2-7; weak D call: TRBD1 (6 bases). The end of the DNA is better explained by TRBJ2-1, so the J call may be wrong. The germline gives CDR1 SGHTA, CDR2 FQGNSA. The CDR3 extends over 15 amino acids. CDR3: CASSSQGLFYNEQFF. CDR3 sequence (DNA): TGTGCCAGCAGCTCCCAGGGGCTCTTTTACAATGAGCAGTTCTTC.

The V gene is TRBV6-6, the J gene TRBJ2-5, with 7 bases that match TRBD2. The CDR3 contains 15 residues. The V and J ends lost 7 bases and 2 bases, in that order; junction bases with no gene match: 10. Germline CDR1 is MNHNY and CDR2 is SVGAGI (reference sequence). The CDR3 region has the DNA TGTGCCAGCATCTCACGGGCGGGAGCACAAGAGACCCAGTACTTC. Translating gives CASISRAGAQETQYF.

V gene TRBV2 combines with J gene TRBJ2-4; D remains ambiguous. This CDR3 has 17 residues. Trimming pared 1 base from V and 0 bases from J, leaving 13 bases between. Germline-derived CDR1 and CDR2 are SNHLY and FYNNEI. The CDR3 loop is CASSEVGDFTAKNIQYF. CDR3 nucleotide sequence: TGTGCCAGCAGTGAAGTTGGAGACTTTACAGCCAAAAACATTCAGTACTTC.

This clonotype showed up just a few times. The J gene is TRBJ2-1, the V gene TRBV29-1; 8 nucleotides agree with TRBD2. V shed 4 bases, J shed 6 bases, and the junction held 5 bases outside the gene matches. This CDR3 is built from 13 residues. Germline values: CDR1 SQVTM, CDR2 ANQGSEA. CDR3 bases: TGCAGCGTTGGCCGGGGGGGTTTCAATGAGCAGTTCTTC. Its translation: CSVGRGGFNEQFF.

The chain carries TRBV28 and TRBJ1-2; D ambiguous. CDR1 and CDR2 (germline): MDHEN, SYDVKM. V gave up 8 bases and J gave up 8 bases, with 9 bases separating them. The CDR3 extends over 10 amino acids. The CDR3 DNA follows: TGTGCCAGCCGCGCCGGAGGCTACACCTTC. Its protein is CASRAGGYTF.

This clonotype occurred a few times. This may be a read error: a much more frequent sequence differs by one nucleotide. The chain couples TRBV20-1 to TRBJ2-7, with 10 bases aligning to TRBD2. Per germline, CDR1 DFQATT and CDR2 SNEGSKA (reference sequence). The CDR3 runs to 15 residues. CDR3 DNA sequence: TGCAGTGCCCCACTTATAGCGGGGGGAAGCTACGCGCAGTACTTC. Protein sequence: CSAPLIAGGSYAQYF.

This clonotype has only a few counts. The chain recombines TRBV7-2 with TRBJ2-1; D uncertain. Germline V CDR1 and CDR2: SGHTA, FQGNSA. V lost 4 bases, J lost 8 bases, and 12 bases lay in between. This CDR3 region has 13 residues. In nucleotides, the CDR3 is TGTGCCAGCAGCTCCCCTCCGATGTATGAGCAGTTCTTC. Translated, it gives CASSSPPMYEQFF.

The gene calls are TRBV3-1 and TRBJ2-5; the D is unclear. The CDR3 runs to 15 residues. Germline V gene sequence: CDR1 LGHDT, CDR2 YNNKEL (reference sequence). Trimming took 0 bases from V and 4 from J, leaving 12 bases between them. The CDR3 protein is CASSQDRACGETQYF. CDR3 sequence (DNA): TGTGCCAGCAGCCAAGATCGAGCGTGCGGAGAGACCCAGTACTTC.

This sequence joins TRBV7-9 and TRBJ2-7; TRBD1 might be the D (6 bases). V was pared by 5 bases and J by 2 bases, with 13 bases between. The CDR3 runs 14 residues. Germline assignment: CDR1 SEHNR and CDR2 FQNEAQ (reference sequence). CDR3 sequence reads: CASSPGDGPYEQYF. The DNA for the CDR3 is TGTGCCAGCAGCCCAGGGGACGGGCCCTACGAGCAGTACTTC. The full variable domain, its missing parts supplied by reference TRBV7-9 and TRBJ2-7, is DTGVSQNPRHKITKRGQNVTFRCDPISEHNRLYWYRQTLGQGPEFLTYFQNEAQLEKSRLLSDRFSAERPKGSFSTLEIQRTEQGDSAMYLCASSPGDGPYEQYFGPGTRLTVT.

This clonotype has a single count. This chain joins TRBV18 and TRBJ2-5, with TRBD1 matching over 7 bases. TRBJ2-7 explains the end of the DNA better; the J call may be wrong. Germline CDR1 and CDR2: KGHSH and LQKENI. The CDR3 is 15 amino acids. As DNA, the CDR3 is TGTGCCAGCTCACCACATCCGGGACAGTCCTACGAGCAGTACTTC. Amino acid sequence: CASSPHPGQSYEQYF.

This rearrangement joins TRBV6-6 to TRBJ2-4; 8 bases map to TRBD1. The assigned J gene may be wrong: the sequence end matches TRBJ2-7 better. The CDR3 totals 15 residues. Germline CDR1 is MNHNY and CDR2 is SVGAGI (reference sequence). The CDR3 DNA reads as TGTGCCAGCAGTTCAACGGACAGGGTTACCTACGAGCAGTACTTC. This gives the protein CASSSTDRVTYEQYF.

The V call is TRBV6-5, the J call TRBJ2-5, with 8 bases identical to TRBD1. Germline trimming cut 0 bases from V and 11 bases from J; bases unmatched to any gene: 11. This CDR3 is built from 15 residues. Per germline, CDR1 MNHEY and CDR2 SVGAGI. The CDR3 DNA is TGTGCCAGCAGTTACTCCCAGGGGGCGACGGGGGAGCAGTACTTC. It specifies CASSYSQGATGEQYF.

The chain joins TRBV28 to TRBJ2-4; either TRBD1 or TRBD2 may fit D (5 bases each). TRBJ2-5 matches the DNA end more closely, so the J call is doubtful. Germline CDR1 is MDHEN and CDR2 is SYDVKM. This CDR3 contains 14 residues. This chain's CDR3 is CASSSQLWGETQYF. In DNA form, the CDR3 reads TGTGCCAGCAGTTCCCAGCTGTGGGGGGAGACCCAGTACTTC.

The chain combines TRBV20-1 with TRBJ2-7, with TRBD2 matching over 8 bases. V gave up 6 bases and J gave up 2 bases; unmatched junction bases: 12. Germline CDR1 DFQATT, CDR2 SNEGSKA (reference sequence). The CDR3 consists of 15 residues. CDR3 sequence reads: CSASPRTSRAYEQYF. The CDR3 DNA sequence: TGCAGTGCCAGTCCCCGGACTAGCCGAGCCTACGAGCAGTACTTC.

This clonotype appeared a few times. This chain links TRBV29-1 with TRBJ1-5, with D maybe TRBD1 (6 bases). The V gene's germline CDR1 is SQVTM and CDR2 ANQGSEA. The CDR3 consists of 13 residues. V lost 4 bases and J 0 bases, leaving 7 bases between the germline ends. The DNA of the CDR3 is TGCAGCGTTGGGGACAATAGCAATCAGCCCCAGCATTTT. Its protein is CSVGDNSNQPQHF.

This clonotype appeared a few times. The V call is TRBV14, the J call TRBJ2-6; 7 nucleotides align to TRBD1. Germline V gene sequence: CDR1 SGHDN, CDR2 FVKESK. This CDR3 has 18 amino acids. V lost 4 bases to trimming and J lost 0 bases; unmatched junction nucleotides: 9. In DNA, the CDR3 is TGTGCCAGCAGCCTCCGGACAGGTCCTCTCTCTGGGGCCAACGTCCTGACTTTC. Amino acid sequence: CASSLRTGPLSGANVLTF.

Concerning this clonotype itself: One junction end does not reproduce the germline sequence, and a read error may be involved. The gene calls are TRBV7-2 and TRBJ1-2, with no clear D. Germline V gives CDR1 SGHTA, CDR2 FQGNSA. The CDR3 contains 14 residues. As DNA, the CDR3 is TGTGCCAGTAGCGATTATCTGGGAAACTGTGGCTACACCTTC. This gives the protein CASSDYLGNCGYTF.

V gene TRBV5-1 combines with J gene TRBJ1-2, with D possibly TRBD1 on 5 matching bases. V was cut by 4 bases and J by 8 bases, with 12 bases left in between. This CDR3 contains 12 residues. Germline loops: CDR1 SGHRS, CDR2 YFSETQ. CDR3 sequence reads: CASSTSGTGYTF. The CDR3 DNA reads TGCGCCAGCAGCACCTCAGGGACGGGCTACACCTTC.

The V gene is TRBV29-1, the J gene TRBJ2-7, with D possibly being TRBD1 or TRBD2 (7 bases each). The CDR3 is 15 amino acids. Trimming pared 0 bases from V and 2 bases from J, leaving 14 bases between. Germline values: CDR1 SQVTM, CDR2 ANQGSEA. The CDR3 reads CSVEDGEGATYEQYF. The CDR3 coding sequence is TGCAGCGTTGAAGATGGGGAGGGGGCTACCTACGAGCAGTACTTC.

The gene calls are TRBV15 and TRBJ2-5; 11 bases are shared with TRBD2. V trimming: 5 bases; J trimming: 5 bases; junction bases outside the gene matches: 4. This CDR3 region has 14 residues. Germline values: CDR1 LNHNV, CDR2 YYDKDF (reference sequence). CDR3 sequence: CATSWGLAEETQYF. The CDR3 DNA is TGTGCCACCAGCTGGGGACTAGCGGAGGAGACCCAGTACTTC.

V is TRBV20-1 and J is TRBJ2-3, with D possibly being TRBD2 (6 bases). The CDR3 is 15 residues long. The V gene's germline CDR1 is DFQATT and CDR2 SNEGSKA (reference sequence). The V and J ends lost 5 bases and 4 bases respectively, with 19 bases between them. CDR3 sequence: CSAPRLGGSPDTQYF. CDR3 nucleotide sequence: TGCAGTGCTCCGAGACTAGGAGGGAGCCCAGATACGCAGTATTTT.

Concerning this clonotype itself: A read error is possible here, since a much larger clone lies one base away. The gene calls are TRBV7-2 and TRBJ2-3, with D possibly TRBD1 on 6 matching bases. Trimming cost V 10 bases and J 6 bases, with 23 bases left between them. Germline assignment: CDR1 SGHTA and CDR2 FQGNSA. The CDR3 contains 15 residues. CDR3 region: CANSMWGQSGDTQYF. Written as DNA, the CDR3 is TGTGCCAACAGTATGTGGGGGCAGTCAGGGGATACGCAGTATTTT.

The J gene is TRBJ1-5, the V gene TRBV14; D is uncertain. The V and J ends lost 1 base and 5 bases respectively, with 6 bases between them. CDR3 length: 13 residues. The germline V gene has CDR1 SGHDN and CDR2 FVKESK. The CDR3 DNA sequence: TGTGCCAGCAGCCAAGGTAACCATCAGCCCCAGCATTTT. It codes for CASSQGNHQPQHF.

The rearrangement uses TRBV4-1 and TRBJ2-7; 9 bases agree with TRBD1. The DNA matches TRBJ2-5 better at its end, which makes the J call doubtful. The CDR3 length is 15 residues. Germline CDR1 and CDR2: MGHRA and YSYEKL. The CDR3 loop is CASSQVGTGPETQYF. In nucleotides, the CDR3 is TGCGCCAGCAGCCAGGTCGGGACAGGGCCAGAGACCCAGTACTTC.

The V gene is TRBV7-9, the J gene TRBJ2-1, with a weak D call TRBD1 (6 bases). This CDR3 has 13 amino acids. The germline V gene encodes CDR1 SEHNR and CDR2 FQNEAQ (reference sequence). Trimming stripped 6 bases from V and 7 bases from J, with 13 bases between. The CDR3 sequence: CASRNRVGNEQFF. CDR3 sequence (DNA): TGTGCCAGCAGGAACAGGGTAGGGAATGAGCAGTTCTTC.